These 22 T cell receptor beta chains originate from one sample sequenced in a study of shared clonotypes between healthy human individuals (dated by TCRdb to about 2020). Library construction relied on the immunoSEQ multiplex PCR assay. Here the immuneACCESS table is served through TCRdb, limited to in-frame sequences with V and J called. Missing clones are a known gap in these copies; in checked studies unresolved V genes cover under half, and the rest lacks a known reason. The sample includes roughly 1 million clones, with around 76% observed a single time. The ten most abundant clones make up 1.4% of the sample. Material: memory CD4+ T cells sorted from blood. This specimen's cell subset or site label, interpreted: CD45RA-negative fraction. These receptors were taken from a man aged 18 to 30 in good health.

The V call is TRBV6-6, the J call TRBJ1-2; TRBD1 might be the D (5 bases). Trimming left V 5 bases short and J 5 bases short, with 12 bases between. Germline V gene lookup returns CDR1 MNHNY and CDR2 SVGAGI (reference sequence). The CDR3 is 13 amino acids. The CDR3 nucleotides read TGTGCCAGCAGTCCGCGACAGTCTTATGGCTACACCTTC. This codes for CASSPRQSYGYTF.

This clone was picked up a small number of times. Other DNA sequences from this sample encode an identical CDR3 as well. The genes are TRBV15 and TRBJ2-5; D not certain. Germline-derived CDR1 and CDR2 are LNHNV and YYDKDF (reference sequence). The CDR3 is made up of 13 amino acids. With 0 bases removed from V and 5 bases from J, the gap between germline ends came to 7 bases. In nucleotides, the CDR3 is TGTGCCACCAGCAGAGATGGAAGGGAGACCCAGTACTTC. This translates into CATSRDGRETQYF.

The chain has TRBV27 and TRBJ2-3, with 14 bases lining up with TRBD2. Germline assignment: CDR1 MNHEY and CDR2 SMNVEV (reference sequence). The CDR3 totals 18 residues. V was clipped by 9 bases and J by 0 bases; unmatched bases: 11. In DNA, the CDR3 is TGTGCCAGTAAGAACGGACTAGCGGGGGGCCTTAGCACAGATACGCAGTATTTT. Its translation is CASKNGLAGGLSTDTQYF.

The chain joins TRBV5-8 to TRBJ2-3; no clear D. Germline V gene data show CDR1 as SGHTS and CDR2 as YDEGEE. V gave up 2 bases and J gave up 0 bases, with 10 bases separating them. This CDR3 is built from 15 residues. This chain's CDR3 is CASSLADASTDTQYF. As DNA, the CDR3 is TGTGCCAGCAGCTTAGCTGACGCTAGCACAGATACGCAGTATTTT.

This clone came up a few times. This sequence joins TRBV30 and TRBJ2-7; weak D call: TRBD2 (5 bases). The germline CDR1 and CDR2 sequences are GTSNPN and SVGIG (reference sequence). The CDR3 is 13 amino acids. V was clipped by 7 bases and J by 4 bases, with 17 bases between them. The CDR3 nucleotides are TGTGCCTACACCCCTGGCCGGGGTTACGAGCAGTACTTC. Encoded protein: CAYTPGRGYEQYF.

The chain combines TRBV6-5 with TRBJ2-7, with 11 bases that match TRBD1. Germline CDR1 reads MNHEY; CDR2 reads SVGAGI. Trimming cost V 4 bases and J 6 bases; bases outside gene matches: 5. CDR3 length: 14 amino acids. In DNA form, the CDR3 reads TGTGCCAGCAGTTCCCCGGGACAGGGGGGCGAGCAGTACTTC. Residues: CASSSPGQGGEQYF.

The V gene is TRBV5-1, the J gene TRBJ1-1; D gene ambiguous. Looked up from germline, CDR1 is SGHRS and CDR2 is YFSETQ. This CDR3 contains 14 residues. Trimming shortened V by 4 bases and J by 4 bases, and 14 bases separated the two germline ends. DNA of the CDR3: TGCGCCAGCAGCCTAAGGACTAGTAGCACTGAAGCTTTCTTT. Residues: CASSLRTSSTEAFF. Drawing the rest from reference TRBV5-1 and TRBJ1-1, the complete variable domain is KAGVTQTPRYLIKTRGQQVTLSCSPISGHRSVSWYQQTPGQGLQFLFEYFSETQRNKGNFPGRFSGRQFSNSRSEMNVSTLELGDSALYLCASSLRTSSTEAFFGQGTRLTVV.

This chain connects TRBV5-4 to TRBJ2-5; TRBD2 agrees at 9 bases. The CDR3 consists of 15 residues. From germline, CDR1 is SGHNT and CDR2 YYREEE (reference sequence). V lost 5 bases to trimming and J lost 2 bases; unmatched junction nucleotides: 7. The CDR3 reads CASRARLAAQETQYF. As DNA, the CDR3 is TGTGCCAGCAGGGCGAGACTAGCGGCTCAAGAGACCCAGTACTTC.

This rearrangement joins TRBV19 to TRBJ2-2; TRBD2 is a possible D gene (6 bases). The CDR3 spans 16 residues. With 2 bases removed from V and 0 bases from J, the gap between germline ends came to 10 bases. Germline values: CDR1 LNHDA, CDR2 SQIVND (reference sequence). CDR3 coding DNA: TGTGCCAGTAGTATATATGGCGGGGCGAACACCGGGGAGCTGTTTTTT. It specifies CASSIYGGANTGELFF.

This chain connects TRBV4-3 to TRBJ2-5, with 8 bases fitting TRBD2. V was clipped by 0 bases and J by 5 bases; unmatched bases: 8. The CDR3 has 16 amino acids. CDR1 and CDR2 from the germline V gene are LGHNA and YSLEER. CDR3 protein: CASSQDWASGWETQYF. The CDR3 DNA reads as TGCGCCAGCAGCCAAGATTGGGCTAGCGGGTGGGAGACCCAGTACTTC.

Concerning this clone itself: A far larger clone is just one base off, so this is likely a read error. The V call is TRBV4-2, the J call TRBJ2-1, with TRBD2 as a possible D gene (7 bases). V shed 1 base and J shed 0 bases, with 13 bases lying between them. CDR3 length: 17 residues. Germline V CDR1 and CDR2: LGHNA, YNFKEQ. The chain's CDR3 is CASSQGGGGNSYNEQFF. Here the CDR3 DNA reads TGTGCCAGCAGCCAAGGGGGAGGGGGAAACTCCTACAATGAGCAGTTCTTC.

The V call is TRBV2, the J call TRBJ2-1; TRBD1 matches at 7 bases. Germline V lookup: CDR1 SNHLY, CDR2 FYNNEI. This CDR3 region has 11 residues. Trimming removed 4 bases from V and 14 bases from J; junction bases left unmatched: 5. CDR3 nucleotides: TGTGCCAGCAGTGGGGACAGCACTAAGTTCTTC. It yields the protein CASSGDSTKFF.

J is TRBJ2-7 and V is TRBV7-9; D might be TRBD2 (7 bases). This CDR3 comprises 15 residues. Trimming stripped 5 bases from V and 2 bases from J, with 16 bases between. The germline CDR1 and CDR2 sequences are SEHNR and FQNEAQ (reference sequence). The CDR3 DNA reads as TGTGCCAGCAGCCTTGGGGGGGGGCCCGCCTACGAGCAGTACTTC. Amino acids: CASSLGGGPAYEQYF.

The chain couples TRBV11-2 to TRBJ2-2; TRBD1 agrees at 8 bases. Germline CDR1 is SGHAT and CDR2 is FQNNGV. This CDR3 has 16 amino acids. J gave up 4 bases and V 5 bases, and 9 bases lay outside the gene matches. This chain's CDR3 is CASSHGTGKTTGELFF. The CDR3 DNA sequence: TGTGCCAGCAGCCACGGGACAGGCAAAACCACCGGGGAGCTGTTTTTT.

The rearrangement links TRBV5-4 to TRBJ1-2, with D unresolved. The CDR3 contains 18 residues. Trimming removed 0 bases at V and 4 bases at J, with 22 bases between. Germline V gives CDR1 SGHNT, CDR2 YYREEE (reference sequence). CDR3 coding DNA: TGTGCCAGCAGCTTGGCCATCGTGGCCACCCAGACCCCCTATGGCTACACCTTC. Its translation is CASSLAIVATQTPYGYTF.

V usage is TRBV2 and J usage is TRBJ1-5; D gene unclear. Germline-derived CDR1 and CDR2 are SNHLY and FYNNEI. V dropped 10 bases and J dropped 10 bases, with 20 bases sitting between them. The CDR3 runs 13 residues. In DNA, the CDR3 is TGTGCCAACCCTTCGCCGGTATTCCTCCCCCAGCATTTT. Translating it yields CANPSPVFLPQHF.

This clone has just a few counts. Sequence at one end of the junction differs from germline and may be a read error. The rearrangement joins TRBV4-2 to TRBJ2-5; D is possibly TRBD1 (6 bases). The CDR3 totals 20 residues. Germline CDR1 reads LGHNA; CDR2 reads YNFKEQ. This CDR3 reads CASSQDANKVPGGGQGTQYF. CDR3 in DNA: TGTGCCAGCAGCCAAGATGCCAATAAGGTGCCTGGGGGCGGCCAAGGGACCCAGTACTTC.

The genes are TRBV6-1 and TRBJ2-2, with TRBD1 matching over 7 bases. J lost 5 bases, V lost 5 bases, and 8 bases had no gene match. The CDR3 is made up of 15 amino acids. Germline V CDR1 and CDR2: MNHNS, SASEGT. Written as DNA, the CDR3 is TGTGCCAGCAGTAACCGACAGGGTCGGACCGGGGAGCTGTTTTTT. This translates into CASSNRQGRTGELFF.

This clone has just a few counts. The V gene is TRBV10-3, the J gene TRBJ1-2; 10 nucleotides agree with TRBD1. The V gene's germline CDR1 is ENHRY and CDR2 SYGVKD. The CDR3 has 14 residues. The V segment lost 10 bases and the J segment 6 bases; nucleotides outside the gene matches: 11. CDR3 sequence: CATAPGTGDHGYTF. The CDR3 nucleotides read TGTGCCACCGCGCCCGGGACAGGGGACCATGGCTACACCTTC.

This chain uses TRBV5-4 with TRBJ1-5; 8 nucleotides align to TRBD1. This CDR3 spans 15 amino acids. Trimming took 0 bases from V and 6 from J; bases not matched to a gene: 5. Germline CDR1 reads SGHNT; CDR2 reads YYREEE (reference sequence). Written as DNA, the CDR3 is TGTGCCAGCAGCTTGGCCCCAGGGGGCGGTCAGCCCCAGCATTTT. Residues: CASSLAPGGGQPQHF.

This clone was detected once. V gene TRBV10-3 combines with J gene TRBJ1-5, with TRBD1 as a possible D gene (5 bases). The CDR3 runs 14 residues. V was clipped by 6 bases and J by 5 bases, with 14 bases between them. Germline lookup yields CDR1 ENHRY and CDR2 SYGVKD. CDR3 nucleotides: TGTGCCATCAGGGCAAGCGGAGGGGATCAGCCCCAGCATTTT. Translated: CAIRASGGDQPQHF.

The gene calls are TRBV25-1 and TRBJ2-5, with TRBD1 matching over 8 bases. Germline-derived CDR1 and CDR2 are MGHDK and SYGVNS. The CDR3 runs to 16 residues. Trimming at V came to 1 base and at J to 2 bases, leaving 6 bases not matched to a gene. CDR3 sequence: CASSELGQGGQETQYF. CDR3 in DNA: TGTGCCAGCAGTGAATTAGGACAGGGAGGTCAAGAGACCCAGTACTTC.